The rows below give T cell receptor beta chains drawn from one sample of a study of blood T cell repertoires in COVID-19. TCRdb's copy holds only in-frame clones and misses some; the assay was immunoSEQ multiplex PCR. The sample records 250,000 to 300,000 clones, 88% being singletons. Sequencing was done on a sample of PBMCs or T cells enriched from blood (not recorded which). These receptors came from a woman in her 30s who had recovered from COVID-19. Both conserved end residues are part of each CDR3. D genes are given only for firm matches. Some rows have no size entry. The others give once, few or many, or a class for an expanded clone.

D,J,V,size,CDR3,DNA
TRBD1,TRBJ2-2,TRBV2,-,CAGSGTGGIGELFF,TGTGCCGGATCCGGGACAGGGGGCATCGGGGAGCTGTTTTTT
TRBD2,TRBJ2-1,TRBV11-1,-,CASSLGSGTSYNEQFF,TGTGCCAGCAGCTTAGGGTCCGGGACTAGCTACAATGAGCAGTTCTTC
TRBD2,TRBJ2-5,TRBV19,-,CASSIEGLAGMRETQYF,TGTGCCAGTAGTATAGAGGGACTAGCGGGGATGAGAGAGACCCAGTACTTC
-,TRBJ2-1,TRBV9,-,CASSVAQVHYNEQFF,TGTGCCAGCAGCGTAGCTCAGGTACATTACAATGAGCAGTTCTTC
-,TRBJ1-4,TRBV19,once,CASSIGGSTNEKLFF,TGTGCCAGTAGTATAGGAGGGTCAACTAATGAAAAACTGTTTTTT
TRBD2,TRBJ2-7,TRBV2,once,CASSPLNRGGEQYF,TGTGCCAGCAGCCCACTTAACCGGGGGGGAGAGCAGTACTTC
TRBD2,TRBJ2-1,TRBV9,-,CASSPLSGGAYNEQFF,TGTGCCAGCAGCCCCTTAAGCGGGGGGGCTTACAATGAGCAGTTCTTC
-,TRBJ1-5,TRBV28,-,CASSLGFGGNQPQHF,TGTGCCAGCAGTTTAGGGTTTGGAGGCAATCAGCCCCAGCATTTT
-,TRBJ1-1,TRBV7-2,-,CASSYRGFEAFF,TGTGCCAGCAGCTACCGGGGTTTTGAAGCTTTCTTT
-,TRBJ2-1,TRBV7-2,-,CASSRDGDSSYNEQFF,TGTGCCAGCAGCCGCGACGGGGATAGCTCCTACAATGAGCAGTTCTTC
-,TRBJ2-7,TRBV11-3,-,CASSPGGGRYEQYF,TGTGCCAGCAGCCCAGGTGGGGGGAGGTACGAGCAGTACTTC
TRBD2,TRBJ2-1,TRBV28,-,CASSLGLAGAYNEQFF,TGTGCCAGCAGTTTAGGGCTAGCGGGAGCCTACAATGAGCAGTTCTTC
-,TRBJ1-5,TRBV28,-,CASTEEALGQPQHF,TGTGCCAGCACCGAGGAGGCGCTTGGTCAGCCCCAGCATTTT
-,TRBJ1-3,TRBV30,few,CAWGQGTGSGNTIYF,TGTGCCTGGGGTCAGGGGACCGGCTCTGGAAACACCATATATTTT
-,TRBJ1-1,TRBV12-5,-,CASGLKQGRQGTIKNTEAFF,TGTGCTAGTGGTTTGAAACAAGGGCGGCAGGGGACCATTAAGAACACTGAAGCTTTCTTT
-,TRBJ1-2,TRBV2,-,CASSGQNYGYTF,TGTGCCAGCAGCGGACAGAACTATGGCTACACCTTC
TRBD1,TRBJ1-1,TRBV2,many,CASTLGQAYTEAFF,TGTGCCAGCACGCTGGGACAGGCCTACACTGAAGCTTTCTTT
-,TRBJ2-7,TRBV3-1/TRBV3-2,-,CASSQSRAAYEQYF,TGTGCCAGCAGCCAATCCAGGGCCGCCTACGAGCAGTACTTC
-,TRBJ1-1,TRBV11-2,-,CASSSRRGNTEAFF,TGTGCCAGCAGCTCCAGGAGGGGAAACACTGAAGCTTTCTTT
TRBD2,TRBJ2-1,TRBV9,-,CASSSRGGGSYNEQFF,TGTGCCAGCAGCAGCCGCGGGGGGGGCTCCTACAATGAGCAGTTCTTC
TRBD2,TRBJ2-2,TRBV7-3,-,CASSPTLAGVGSYTGELFF,TGTGCCAGCAGCCCTACTCTAGCGGGAGTGGGGTCGTACACCGGGGAGCTGTTTTTT
TRBD1,TRBJ1-3,TRBV7-8,-,CASSPRAWGQGSGNTIYF,TGTGCCAGCAGCCCTAGAGCGTGGGGACAGGGATCGGGAAACACCATATATTTT
-,TRBJ2-5,TRBV5-1,-,CASSLGPARGETQYF,TGCGCCAGCAGCTTGGGGCCAGCAAGGGGGGAGACCCAGTACTTC
-,TRBJ1-1,TRBV9,-,CASSVGPGMNTEAFF,TGTGCCAGCAGCGTAGGTCCGGGAATGAACACTGAAGCTTTCTTT
-,TRBJ2-1,TRBV27,-,CASSLGPSYNEQFF,TGTGCCAGCAGTTTAGGGCCCTCCTACAATGAGCAGTTCTTC
-,TRBJ1-2,TRBV7-9,-,CASSPRGGRGYTF,TGTGCCAGCAGCCCGAGGGGGGGACGTGGCTACACCTTC
TRBD1,TRBJ2-7,TRBV12-3/TRBV12-4,few,CASSSQGAGEQYF,TGTGCCAGCAGTTCTCAGGGGGCGGGAGAGCAGTACTTC
-,TRBJ1-1,TRBV19,-,CASIRGALMNTEAFF,TGTGCCAGTATCCGTGGAGCCCTTATGAACACTGAAGCTTTCTTT
-,TRBJ2-5,TRBV5-1,-,CASSFTWASQGETQYF,TGCGCCAGCAGCTTTACATGGGCGTCCCAGGGGGAGACCCAGTACTTC
TRBD2,TRBJ2-5,TRBV28,-,CASSFRAGGRSTQYF,TGTGCCAGCAGTTTCCGAGCGGGAGGGCGATCGACCCAGTACTTC
TRBD1,TRBJ1-2,TRBV14,-,CASSQDGSRTGLHGYTF,TGTGCCAGCAGCCAAGATGGGTCCCGGACAGGGCTGCATGGCTACACCTTC
TRBD1,TRBJ1-2,TRBV7-9,-,CASLMGTGTGYTF,TGTGCCAGCCTTATGGGGACAGGGACAGGCTACACCTTC
-,TRBJ1-1,TRBV5-1,-,CASSWGLDGGNTEAFF,TGCGCCAGCAGCTGGGGACTAGACGGAGGTAACACTGAAGCTTTCTTT
TRBD2,TRBJ2-5,TRBV5-4,-,CASSLGVLGTSGDETQYF,TGTGCCAGCAGCTTGGGAGTACTCGGGACTAGCGGGGATGAGACCCAGTACTTC
-,TRBJ1-1,TRBV5-1,-,CASSSQGTNTEAFF,TGCGCCAGCAGCTCACAGGGTACGAACACTGAAGCTTTCTTT
TRBD2,TRBJ2-2,TRBV2,-,CASSARWLAGVNTGELFF,TGTGCCAGCAGTGCAAGGTGGTTAGCGGGAGTAAACACCGGGGAGCTGTTTTTT